The source of this T cell receptor (beta chain) is a study of blood T cell repertoires in COVID-19 (dated by TCRdb to about 2020). Broadly, across the study: Samples covering the acute and convalescent phases of COVID-19 were provided by collaborators in the United States, Italy and Spain. The material from the prospective study consisted of cDNA or gDNA derived from T cells, B-cell-depleted T cells, or PBMCs. Deeply sampled blood TCRbeta repertoires from subjects exposed to, actively infected with, or recovered from COVID-19 were included in the dataset. The repertoires were released in a freely available public database meant as a resource for research on the immune response to SARS-CoV-2. The samples were drawn from two sources: the first 160 participants of the ongoing ImmuneRACE study, and over 950 subjects contributed by 6 global collaborators. A de-identified subject ID, COVID-19 status, age in years and sex were almost always included in the sample metadata. Where HLA class I and class II types were available, the types were taken from metadata supplied by the sample provider, not from assay-based typing.

There are a few counts of this clone. Its antigen target is currently unknown. Base qualities are not recorded, but no much larger clone differs from it by a single base. What the study reported, not specific to this receptor: Clinical and demographic metadata were provided uncurated, with the amount varying by source and participant.

A distance of 10 bases separates the germline ends of V and J, which lose 0 bases and 9 bases respectively. Based on the germline V gene, the CDR1 and CDR2 sequences are SGHDT and YYEEEE. The CDR3 contains 14 residues, cysteine and phenylalanine counted. Only the CDR3 DNA is retained, 42 bases long and in frame from the first base. The collaborating institutions used their own protocols to collect whole blood in K2EDTA tubes. For TCRbeta analysis, collaborator samples were shipped as frozen whole blood, as isolated PBMCs, or as DNA extracted from either sample type. TCRbeta CDR3 regions were amplified from genomic DNA using the immunoSEQ Assay, a bias-controlled multiplex PCR. As for the authors' bioinformatics: The number of nucleated cells in each sample was estimated by amplification of reference gene primers within the assay. Sequence reads were collapsed and filtered to measure the absolute abundance of every unique TCRbeta CDR3 rearrangement. Productive Simpson clonality was computed per sample as the square root of Simpson's diversity index over productive rearrangements. Drawn from immuneACCESS, this table holds only the in-frame rearrangements with V and J called that TCRdb kept. Clones are partly lost; checked studies trace under half to an unresolved V gene and leave the rest unexplained. The DNA was the basis for D and trimming; V, J and clone size are from that table. This sample gives roughly 68,000 clones in total; roughly 87% of them show up just once. The ten largest clones represent about 5% of the sample.

The TCR sequence derives from a woman aged 45-65 years with active COVID-19. Recombination joined TRBV5-6 with TRBJ1-6; possibly the D gene is TRBD1, per 5 matching bases. Input material: peripheral blood. The CDR3 sequence is CASSLGQGSSPLHF. Here is the DNA: TGTGCCAGCAGCTTGGGGCAGGGAAGTTCACCCCTCCACTTT.